Below are 14 T cell receptor beta chains sequenced from a single sample in a study of cytomegalovirus exposure and HLA in healthy donors. The PCR was carried out with 60 Vbeta primers and 13 Jbeta primers. The protocol was immunoSEQ multiplex PCR, while the TCRdb copy is restricted to in-frame clones and leaves out a portion. Of about 200,000 clones listed, roughly 90% are singletons. The source material was PBMCs. Receptors were obtained from a boy between 2 and 10 years old in good health and CMV-seronegative.

The chain combines TRBV5-8 with TRBJ2-5; D is possibly TRBD2 (5 bases). The CDR3 extends over 12 amino acids. V lost 4 bases and J lost 11, with 15 bases in between. Germline CDR1 is SGHTS and CDR2 is YDEGEE. CDR3 coding DNA: TGTGCCAGCAGCAGGGTCGGGGATGAGCAGTACTTC. Translation: CASSRVGDEQYF.

V and J are TRBV29-1 and TRBJ1-4, with D possibly TRBD1 on 5 matching bases. V lost 5 bases to trimming and J lost 3 bases, with 16 bases between them. Germline V gene data show CDR1 as SQVTM and CDR2 as ANQGSEA. The CDR3 is 15 residues long. The CDR3, as DNA: TGCAGCGTTAAGGCATCAAGGGGTGCTAATGAAAAACTGTTTTTT. Its protein product is CSVKASRGANEKLFF.

V and J are TRBV30 and TRBJ1-3, with TRBD1 identical over 7 bases. This CDR3 region has 13 residues. Germline CDR1 is GTSNPN and CDR2 is SVGIG (reference sequence). J lost 2 bases, V lost 5 bases, and 3 bases had no gene match. The DNA for the CDR3 is TGTGCCTGGGTTACAGGGGCTGGAAACACCATATATTTT. This translates into CAWVTGAGNTIYF.

V and J are TRBV7-2 and TRBJ2-7, with a tentative D call TRBD1 (5 bases). The CDR3 has 13 amino acids. V lost 7 bases, J lost 6 bases, and 16 bases lay in between. Germline values: CDR1 SGHTA, CDR2 FQGNSA. The CDR3 region is CASIDSPLGEQYF. In DNA, the CDR3 is TGTGCCAGCATCGACAGTCCTTTAGGCGAGCAGTACTTC.

The genes are TRBV28 and TRBJ2-3, with 8 positions matching TRBD2. The V gene end was trimmed by 4 bases and the J gene end by 4 bases; junction bases not matched to a gene: 4. The germline CDR1 and CDR2 sequences are MDHEN and SYDVKM. This CDR3 spans 14 amino acids. CDR3 amino acids: CASSYTSGPDTQYF. CDR3 nucleotides: TGTGCCAGCAGTTATACTAGCGGCCCAGATACGCAGTATTTT.

The CDR3 sequence: CASSLSGSTQQFF. CDR3 coding DNA: TGTGCCAGCAGCCTTAGCGGGAGCACTCAGCAGTTCTTC. This chain connects TRBV7-3 to TRBJ2-1, with 9 bases aligning to TRBD2. V gave up 5 bases and J gave up 11 bases; unmatched junction bases: 7. Germline V gives CDR1 SGHTA, CDR2 FQGTGA. CDR3 size: 13 residues.

The genes are TRBV5-1 and TRBJ1-2; possibly TRBD1 for D (5 bases). V lost 4 bases and J 4 bases, leaving 11 bases between the germline ends. The V gene's germline CDR1 is SGHRS and CDR2 YFSETQ. This CDR3 has 13 residues. The CDR3 protein is CASSESRGYGYTF. DNA for the CDR3: TGCGCCAGCAGCGAATCTAGGGGCTATGGCTACACCTTC.

The CDR3 loop is CASSPHWTGQNPETQYF. The CDR3 bases are TGTGCCAGCAGCCCCCACTGGACAGGGCAAAACCCGGAGACCCAGTACTTC. The chain couples TRBV9 to TRBJ2-5; the match to TRBD1 covers 8 bases. CDR3 length equals 17 residues. V lost 4 bases and J lost 5; bases outside the gene matches: 16. Germline V gives CDR1 SGDLS, CDR2 YYNGEE.

The rearrangement links TRBV29-1 to TRBJ2-2; no reliable D call. The CDR3 consists of 14 residues. Per the germline V gene, CDR1 is SQVTM and CDR2 is ANQGSEA. V was pared by 4 bases and J by 5 bases, with 14 bases between. Here the CDR3 reads CSVAFYSTTGELFF. The DNA of the CDR3 is TGCAGCGTTGCGTTCTACTCGACAACCGGGGAGCTGTTTTTT.

As regards this clone: One end of the junction is discordant with germline, which a read error may explain. Other DNA sequences within the sample encode an identical CDR3. The genes are TRBV6-5 and TRBJ1-2, with 9 nucleotides matching TRBD1. The germline CDR1 and CDR2 sequences are MNHEY and SVGAGI. This CDR3 comprises 14 residues. The CDR3 DNA sequence: TGCGCCAGCAGTTACAGGGACAGGGTGGGAGGTTACACCTTC. It yields the protein CASSYRDRVGGYTF.

The V and J genes are TRBV7-9 and TRBJ2-5; maybe TRBD2 (6 bases). In germline, CDR1 is SEHNR, CDR2 FQNEAQ (reference sequence). V was shortened by 5 bases and J by 2 bases, with 18 bases between the two germline ends. The CDR3 is made up of 16 amino acids. The chain's CDR3 is CASSPGGNYGQETQYF. CDR3 nucleotide sequence: TGTGCCAGCAGCCCTGGGGGGAATTATGGACAAGAGACCCAGTACTTC.

This chain uses TRBV28 with TRBJ1-6, with D unclear. V was trimmed by 6 bases and J by 2 bases, leaving 11 bases between them. From germline, CDR1 is MDHEN and CDR2 SYDVKM. The CDR3 totals 15 residues. Written as DNA, the CDR3 is TGTGCCAGCAGCCCGGGGAGGCCCTATAATTCACCCCTCCACTTT. It encodes CASSPGRPYNSPLHF.

The chain has TRBV7-9 and TRBJ1-2; D not certain. The germline V and J ends were trimmed by 3 bases and 7 bases, with 18 bases remaining between them. From germline, CDR1 is SEHNR and CDR2 FQNEAQ (reference sequence). The CDR3 is 15 amino acids. CDR3 nucleotides: TGTGCCAGCAGCTTCTTGGGCCCCAGCAACGGTGGCTACACCTTC. As protein: CASSFLGPSNGGYTF.

The chain is built from TRBV28 and TRBJ1-4; D might be TRBD1 (5 bases). CDR1 and CDR2 (germline): MDHEN, SYDVKM. The ends were cut back, 10 bases at V and 4 bases at J, with 10 bases in the middle. The CDR3 totals 12 residues. The CDR3 DNA follows: TGTGCCACACGAAGGGGTAATGAAAAACTGTTTTTT. Translating it yields CATRRGNEKLFF. The full variable domain, rest sourced from reference TRBV28 and TRBJ1-4, is DVKVTQSSRYLVKRTGEKVFLECVQDMDHENMFWYRQDPGLGLRLIYFSYDVKMKEKGDIPEGYSVSREKKERFSLILESASTNQTSMYLCATRRGNEKLFFGSGTQLSVL.